This T cell receptor beta chain was recorded in a study of blood T cell dynamics during melanoma immunotherapy. Study summary: Patients with metastatic melanoma got pembrolizumab or nivolumab-ipilimumab as first-line care.

To note about this clone: The antigen is not known.

The time point here: week 3, after first cycle of checkpoint inhibitor. Study-wide results and caveats: Unlike progressors, later disease-control patients had W3 repertoires gaining clonality or diversity. Clones driving repertoire changes may be melanoma-specific or general immune activation.

Germline V gene data show CDR1 as MNHEY and CDR2 as SVGAGI. The CDR3 contains 13 residues. Trimming took off 7 bases at V and 7 bases at J, with 16 bases between the two ends. The assay was immunoSEQ multiplex PCR, and TCRdb's table has in-frame clones only and misses some. The sample includes several thousand clones, 70% to 90% of them seen just once. This TCR came from a human donor with melanoma. The sample was blood, taken from a patient treated with checkpoint blockade. The rearrangement joins TRBV6-5 to TRBJ1-2; TRBD1 might be the D (5 bases). The CDR3 is CASKTGGKPGYTF. CDR3 nucleotides: TGTGCCAGCAAGACGGGGGGTAAACCTGGCTACACCTTC.